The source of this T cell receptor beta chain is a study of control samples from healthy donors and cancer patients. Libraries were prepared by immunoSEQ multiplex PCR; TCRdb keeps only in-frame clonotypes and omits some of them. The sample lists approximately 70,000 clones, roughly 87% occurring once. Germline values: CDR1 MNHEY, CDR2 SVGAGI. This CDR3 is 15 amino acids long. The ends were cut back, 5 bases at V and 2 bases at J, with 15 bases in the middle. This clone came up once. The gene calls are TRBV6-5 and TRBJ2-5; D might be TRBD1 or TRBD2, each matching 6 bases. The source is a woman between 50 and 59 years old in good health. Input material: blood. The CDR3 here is CASSIIGGWQETQYF. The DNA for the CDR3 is TGTGCCAGCAGTATCATAGGGGGGTGGCAAGAGACCCAGTACTTC.